What follows are 11 T cell receptor beta chains derived from one specimen sequenced in a study of cytomegalovirus exposure and HLA in healthy donors. 60 Vbeta and 13 Jbeta primers were used in PCR. TCRdb's copy holds only in-frame clones and misses some; the assay was immunoSEQ multiplex PCR. The sample lists more than 80,000 clones, about 60% seen once, with about 15% in the top ten. The sample was PBMCs. Source of these receptors: a woman between 35 and 50 years old in good health and CMV-seropositive.

The rearrangement joins TRBV11-1 to TRBJ1-2, with 8 bases fitting TRBD1. The V segment lost 4 bases and the J segment 0 bases; nucleotides outside the gene matches: 10. Germline V gives CDR1 SGHAT, CDR2 FQDESV (reference sequence). The CDR3 is 17 residues long. Here the CDR3 DNA reads TGTGCCAGCAGCTCCGGACAGGGCAGGGAGACTAACTATGGCTACACCTTC. Its protein product is CASSSGQGRETNYGYTF.

The chain joins TRBV19 to TRBJ1-2; D is perhaps TRBD1 (6 bases). With 5 bases removed from V and 8 bases from J, the gap between germline ends came to 15 bases. The CDR3 runs 13 residues. CDR1 LNHDA and CDR2 SQIVND come from the germline V gene (reference sequence). The CDR3 bases are TGTGCCAGTAGTCCGGACAGCCCTTGGGGCTACACCTTC. Residues: CASSPDSPWGYTF.

The gene calls are TRBV10-3 and TRBJ1-2, with D possibly TRBD1 on 5 matching bases. Per the germline V gene, CDR1 is ENHRY and CDR2 is SYGVKD. V lost 6 bases to trimming and J lost 0 bases, with 14 bases between them. CDR3 length: 15 amino acids. In nucleotides, the CDR3 is TGTGCCATCAGCAGGGCGGGGAATACTAACTATGGCTACACCTTC. Residues: CAISRAGNTNYGYTF.

The gene calls are TRBV18 and TRBJ1-1; possibly TRBD1 for D (5 bases). The CDR3 covers 13 residues. The V and J ends lost 5 bases and 0 bases respectively, with 7 bases between them. Germline loops: CDR1 KGHSH, CDR2 LQKENI. The CDR3 is CASSGDLNTEAFF. The DNA of the CDR3 is TGTGCCAGCTCAGGGGACTTGAACACTGAAGCTTTCTTT.

This clone was found a few times. The J gene is TRBJ1-5, the V gene TRBV28; D perhaps matches TRBD1 (6 bases). Germline V CDR1 and CDR2: MDHEN, SYDVKM. The V gene lost 8 bases and the J gene lost 2 bases, with 10 bases spanning the gap. CDR3 length equals 13 residues. The CDR3 region is CASGGLGNQPQHF. The CDR3 coding sequence is TGTGCCAGCGGGGGCCTCGGCAATCAGCCCCAGCATTTT.

V usage is TRBV7-2 and J usage is TRBJ2-5; TRBD2 aligns across 13 bases. The ends lost 7 bases at V and 7 bases at J; junction bases unmatched: 6. Germline V lookup: CDR1 SGHTA, CDR2 FQGNSA. The CDR3 length is 14 residues. The CDR3 region is CASTQTSGGRTQYF. CDR3 sequence (DNA): TGTGCCAGCACCCAGACTAGCGGGGGGCGGACCCAGTACTTC.

The sample holds one count of this clone. This rearrangement joins TRBV2 to TRBJ2-7; 10 nucleotides line up with TRBD1. The germline V gene has CDR1 SNHLY and CDR2 FYNNEI. The CDR3 runs to 16 residues. V lost 2 bases, J lost 2 bases, and 6 bases stayed unmatched. CDR3 amino acids: CASSEPGQGTTYEQYF. The CDR3 DNA sequence: TGTGCCAGCAGTGAACCGGGACAGGGGACCACCTACGAGCAGTACTTC.

V gene TRBV6-1 combines with J gene TRBJ1-5; perhaps TRBD1 as D (6 bases). CDR1 and CDR2 from the germline V gene are MNHNS and SASEGT. Trimming took off 4 bases at V and 6 bases at J, with 13 bases between the two ends. The CDR3 spans 14 residues. CDR3 DNA: TGTGCCAGCAGTGCAGGGGAAGGGAGTCAGCCCCAGCATTTT. Its protein product is CASSAGEGSQPQHF.

The chain employs TRBV2 and TRBJ2-3; 11 bases match TRBD2. There are 17 residues in the CDR3. Losses at the gene ends were 3 bases for V and 1 base for J; bases not matched to a gene: 6. Germline assignment: CDR1 SNHLY and CDR2 FYNNEI. The CDR3 sequence: CASSDITGLAGTDTQYF. CDR3 DNA: TGTGCCAGCAGTGATATTACGGGACTAGCGGGCACAGATACGCAGTATTTT.

This chain uses TRBV5-6 with TRBJ1-1; tentative D call: TRBD1 (5 bases). The CDR3 spans 14 residues. The V end lost 4 bases, the J end lost 1 base, and 11 bases lay between the germline ends. The germline CDR1 and CDR2 sequences are SGHDT and YYEEEE. Here the CDR3 DNA reads TGTGCCAGCAGCGGGGGACTCGGGAACACTGAAGCTTTCTTT. The encoded protein is CASSGGLGNTEAFF.

For the CDR3, the DNA is TGTGCCAGCAGTTTAAGGGGGGGAACTGAAGCTTTCTTT. Its protein product is CASSLRGGTEAFF. The rearrangement links TRBV27 to TRBJ1-1; the D gene is possibly TRBD1 (6 bases). The CDR3 spans 13 residues. V shed 2 bases and J shed 5 bases, with 9 bases lying between them. CDR1 MNHEY and CDR2 SMNVEV come from the germline V gene (reference sequence).